A selection of T cell receptor beta chains follows, all from one sample in a study of CD8 T cells in ankylosing spondylitis. Each CDR3 protein is one row after TCRdb ran MiXCR on the 5' RACE reads. The table has over 400,000 distinct CDR3 sequences, 20% to 30% seen once. What was sequenced was blood, either unsorted or a sorted T cell fraction (not recorded which). The source is a male donor with ankylosing spondylitis. The CDR3 runs from the conserved cysteine through the conserved F or W. A D gene is named only where the DNA matches it firmly. Some rows mark clone size as missing; the rest say once, few, many or name a class of expanded clone.

clone_size: -
v_call: TRBV5-1
d_call: TRBD1
j_call: TRBJ1-6
cdr3_nt: TGCGCCAGCAGCCTCTTGGACAGGGGGCAAGTGGATTCACCCCTCCACTTT
cdr3_aa: CASSLLDRGQVDSPLHF

clone_size: many
v_call: TRBV12-3/TRBV12-4
d_call: -
j_call: TRBJ1-3
cdr3_nt: TGTGCCAGCAGTTCTACGGTGGGCTCTGGAAACACCATATATTTT
cdr3_aa: CASSSTVGSGNTIYF

clone_size: -
v_call: TRBV5-1
d_call: TRBD2
j_call: TRBJ2-2
cdr3_nt: TGCGCCAGCAGGGCTAGCGGACACACCGGGGAGCTGTTTTTT
cdr3_aa: CASRASGHTGELFF

clone_size: -
v_call: TRBV15
d_call: TRBD2
j_call: TRBJ2-2
cdr3_nt: TGTGCCACCAGCTGGACCGGGACTAGCGGGAACACCGGGGAGCTGTTTTTT
cdr3_aa: CATSWTGTSGNTGELFF

clone_size: -
v_call: TRBV3-1
d_call: -
j_call: TRBJ2-5
cdr3_nt: TGTGCCAGCAGCCTTTATAGCCAAGAGACCCAGTACTTC
cdr3_aa: CASSLYSQETQYF

clone_size: few
v_call: TRBV15
d_call: -
j_call: TRBJ1-5
cdr3_nt: TGTGCCACCAGCAGACCTGCGCAGCCCCAGCATTTT
cdr3_aa: CATSRPAQPQHF

clone_size: many
v_call: TRBV6-5
d_call: -
j_call: TRBJ1-1
cdr3_nt: TGTGCCAGCAGTTACGTAGACTTCGGGGGTCTCGGTGAAGCTTTCTTT
cdr3_aa: CASSYVDFGGLGEAFF

clone_size: few
v_call: TRBV18
d_call: -
j_call: TRBJ2-7
cdr3_nt: TGTGCCAGCTCACTTCAGGTAGCCTACGAGCAGTACTTC
cdr3_aa: CASSLQVAYEQYF

clone_size: -
v_call: TRBV3-1
d_call: -
j_call: TRBJ1-2
cdr3_nt: TGTGCCAGCAGCCAAGAGGTTTCGGGACCGGGCTACACCTTC
cdr3_aa: CASSQEVSGPGYTF

clone_size: -
v_call: TRBV5-1
d_call: -
j_call: TRBJ2-3
cdr3_nt: TGCGCCAGCAACAGCGGAGGAGGGGGCACAGATACGCAGTATTTT
cdr3_aa: CASNSGGGGTDTQYF

clone_size: -
v_call: TRBV7-2
d_call: -
j_call: TRBJ2-5
cdr3_nt: TGTGCCAGCAGCTTATACCCCCAAGAGACCCAGTACTTC
cdr3_aa: CASSLYPQETQYF

clone_size: -
v_call: TRBV5-1
d_call: TRBD1
j_call: TRBJ2-3
cdr3_nt: TGCGCCAGCAGCTCAACCGGGACAGGGTCAGATACGCAGTATTTT
cdr3_aa: CASSSTGTGSDTQYF

clone_size: many
v_call: TRBV5-1
d_call: -
j_call: TRBJ1-5
cdr3_nt: TGCGCCAGCAGCTTGGCCCCCCAAGGCAATCAGCCCCAGCATTTT
cdr3_aa: CASSLAPQGNQPQHF

clone_size: few
v_call: TRBV7-9
d_call: -
j_call: TRBJ1-1
cdr3_nt: TGTGCCAGCAGCCATTACCAGGGGGAAGCTTTCTTT
cdr3_aa: CASSHYQGEAFF

clone_size: -
v_call: TRBV5-1
d_call: -
j_call: TRBJ2-1
cdr3_nt: TGCGCCAGCAGCTCCGTACGGGACAGCGGGTTCCCGCGATTATCCTTC
cdr3_aa: CASSSVRDSGFPRLSF

clone_size: few
v_call: TRBV5-1
d_call: -
j_call: TRBJ1-5
cdr3_nt: TGCGCCAGCAGCCTGGAAGAGAATCAGCCCCAGCATTTT
cdr3_aa: CASSLEENQPQHF

clone_size: -
v_call: TRBV7-9
d_call: TRBD1
j_call: TRBJ1-5
cdr3_nt: TGTGCCAGCAGCTTATTCCTCGGGACAGGGGGCAATCAGCCCCAGCATTTT
cdr3_aa: CASSLFLGTGGNQPQHF

clone_size: -
v_call: TRBV7-2
d_call: -
j_call: TRBJ2-4
cdr3_nt: TGTGCCAGCAGCACGAGAAAAAACATTCAGTACTTC
cdr3_aa: CASSTRKNIQYF

clone_size: few
v_call: TRBV4-1
d_call: TRBD1
j_call: TRBJ1-2
cdr3_nt: TGCGCCAGCAGCCTACGGACAGGGATGAACTATGGCTACACCTTC
cdr3_aa: CASSLRTGMNYGYTF

clone_size: -
v_call: TRBV7-2
d_call: -
j_call: TRBJ2-7
cdr3_nt: TGTGCCAGCAGCTTAGGGGGGGTTCCTTCCTACGAGCAGTACTTC
cdr3_aa: CASSLGGVPSYEQYF

clone_size: -
v_call: TRBV4-1
d_call: TRBD2
j_call: TRBJ2-1
cdr3_nt: TGCGCCAGCAGCCAAGACGGGTGGCTAGCGGGAGGATCGGTCTTC
cdr3_aa: CASSQDGWLAGGSVF

clone_size: -
v_call: TRBV5-1
d_call: -
j_call: TRBJ2-5
cdr3_nt: TGCGCCAGCAGCATCCGGCGGGATGGTCGTGAGACCCAGTACTTC
cdr3_aa: CASSIRRDGRETQYF

clone_size: -
v_call: TRBV11-3
d_call: TRBD2
j_call: TRBJ2-5
cdr3_nt: TGTGCCAGCAGCCCGGATGTAGCGGGACAAGAGACCCAGTACTTC
cdr3_aa: CASSPDVAGQETQYF

clone_size: few
v_call: TRBV7-8
d_call: TRBD2
j_call: TRBJ2-1
cdr3_nt: TGTGCCAGCAGCTCCCCCGCGGGAGTGCAGTTCTTC
cdr3_aa: CASSSPAGVQFF

clone_size: many
v_call: TRBV5-1
d_call: -
j_call: TRBJ2-2
cdr3_nt: TGCGCCAGCAGCTTGGGACAGCCCACCGGGGAGCTGTTTTTT
cdr3_aa: CASSLGQPTGELFF

clone_size: -
v_call: TRBV24-1
d_call: -
j_call: TRBJ1-5
cdr3_nt: TGTGCCACCAGTGAGGTGGGAAATCAGCCCCAGCATTTT
cdr3_aa: CATSEVGNQPQHF

clone_size: -
v_call: TRBV2
d_call: -
j_call: TRBJ2-1
cdr3_nt: TGTGCCAGCAGTGATTTTGGGGGGCTAGCTGGTGATGAGCAGTTCTTC
cdr3_aa: CASSDFGGLAGDEQFF

clone_size: once
v_call: TRBV2
d_call: -
j_call: TRBJ2-7
cdr3_nt: TGTGTCAGCAGTGAAATACCACAGGGCGGCAACGAGCAGTACTTC
cdr3_aa: CVSSEIPQGGNEQYF

clone_size: many
v_call: TRBV5-1
d_call: -
j_call: TRBJ2-2
cdr3_nt: TGCGCCAGCAGCGTTCTAGGCGAATACACCGGGGAGCTGTTTTTT
cdr3_aa: CASSVLGEYTGELFF